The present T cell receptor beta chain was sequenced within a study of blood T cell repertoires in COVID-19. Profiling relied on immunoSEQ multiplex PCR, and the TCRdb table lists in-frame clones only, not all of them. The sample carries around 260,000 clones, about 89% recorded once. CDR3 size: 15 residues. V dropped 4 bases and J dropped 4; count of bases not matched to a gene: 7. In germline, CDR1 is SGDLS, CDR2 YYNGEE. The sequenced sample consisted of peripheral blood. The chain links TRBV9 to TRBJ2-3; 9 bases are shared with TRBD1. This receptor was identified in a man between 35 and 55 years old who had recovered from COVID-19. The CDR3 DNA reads TGTGCCAGCAGCATTGGGACAGGGAGCTCAGATACGCAGTATTTT. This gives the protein CASSIGTGSSDTQYF.